What follows are 23 T cell receptor beta chains derived from one specimen sequenced in a study of read filtering for tumor transcriptome and immune sequencing. Molecular barcoded adaptors covering alpha/delta and beta/gamma chains were used on approximately 400 ng RNA. Each CDR3 protein is one row after TCRdb ran MiXCR on the reads. The sample includes 35,000 to 40,000 distinct CDR3 sequences, roughly 13% of them seen just once. Material: a population of CD138-negative cells sorted from bone marrow. Source of these receptors: a donor at least 40 years old with multiple myeloma.

In this sample, this clonotype turned up many times. The V and J genes are TRBV29-1 and TRBJ2-5, with a tentative D call TRBD2 (5 bases). There are 15 residues in the CDR3. The germline V gene encodes CDR1 SQVTM and CDR2 ANQGSEA. The V gene lost 7 bases and the J gene lost 2 bases, with 20 bases spanning the gap. DNA of the CDR3: TGCAGCGCCGGGTCCCCACGGGAAACACAAGAGACCCAGTACTTC. Amino acids: CSAGSPRETQETQYF.

The V call is TRBV20-1, the J call TRBJ2-7, with 9 bases that match TRBD2. The CDR3 is made up of 16 amino acids. Germline CDR1 DFQATT, CDR2 SNEGSKA (reference sequence). The V gene end was trimmed by 2 bases and the J gene end by 5 bases; junction bases not matched to a gene: 13. Here the CDR3 reads CSARPPMALAGHEQYF. CDR3 bases: TGCAGTGCTAGACCACCCATGGCCCTAGCGGGACACGAGCAGTACTTC.

This clonotype was picked up many times. The chain recombines TRBV3-1 with TRBJ2-2, with 8 bases that match TRBD1. Germline values: CDR1 LGHDT, CDR2 YNNKEL (reference sequence). There are 14 residues in the CDR3. Germline trimming cut 4 bases from V and 3 bases from J; bases unmatched to any gene: 1. In DNA form, the CDR3 reads TGTGCCAGCAGCCTGGGACAGGACACCGGGGAGCTGTTTTTT. Translated: CASSLGQDTGELFF. The full variable domain, in which reference TRBV3-1 and TRBJ2-2 provide the parts outside the CDR3, is DTAVSQTPKYLVTQMGNDKSIKCEQNLGHDTMYWYKQDSKKFLKIMFSYNNKELIINETVPNRFSPKSPDKAHLNLHINSLELGDSAVYFCASSLGQDTGELFFGEGSRLTVL.

This clonotype was counted ten times or more. The chain is built from TRBV7-2 and TRBJ2-7; TRBD2 agrees at 9 bases. The CDR3 totals 14 residues. Trimming at V came to 4 bases and at J to 3 bases, leaving 4 bases not matched to a gene. CDR1 is SGHTA, CDR2 FQGNSA, per germline. CDR3 sequence (DNA): TGTGCCAGCAGCTATACTAGCGGGCACTACGAGCAGTACTTC. This translates into CASSYTSGHYEQYF.

This clonotype was counted ten times or more. CDR3 loop: CASRQAGQPQHF. Written as DNA, the CDR3 is TGTGCCAGCAGACAGGCTGGTCAGCCCCAGCATTTT. The rearrangement uses TRBV28 and TRBJ1-5; D is perhaps TRBD1 (5 bases). V was trimmed by 6 bases and J by 6 bases, leaving 9 bases between them. This CDR3 is 12 amino acids long. Germline CDR1 and CDR2: MDHEN and SYDVKM.

At least ten counts were recorded for this clonotype. This rearrangement joins TRBV29-1 to TRBJ2-1; the match to TRBD2 covers 10 bases. The CDR3 has 14 residues. Germline V lookup: CDR1 SQVTM, CDR2 ANQGSEA. V shed 1 base, J shed 6 bases, and the junction held 3 bases outside the gene matches. CDR3 nucleotide sequence: TGCAGCGTTGAAGTGCCTAGCGGGGGCAATGAGCAGTTCTTC. It encodes CSVEVPSGGNEQFF.

This clonotype was observed at least ten times. Relative to the germline gene, one junction end is altered; a read error may explain this. Written as DNA, the CDR3 is TGTGCTAGCAGCGGGGAGGACACCGGGGAGCTGTTTTTT. Translating gives CASSGEDTGELFF. The chain carries TRBV7-7 and TRBJ2-2, with TRBD2 identical over 7 bases. Germline lookup yields CDR1 SSHAT and CDR2 FNYEAQ (reference sequence). This CDR3 has 13 amino acids.

This clonotype was seen ten or more times. J is TRBJ2-3 and V is TRBV29-1; maybe TRBD2 (5 bases). The germline gives CDR1 SQVTM, CDR2 ANQGSEA. The CDR3 runs 13 residues. Between the trimmed V and J ends, which lost 7 bases and 5 bases, there was a span of 16 bases. CDR3 region: CSGDQWSGDTQYF. CDR3 coding DNA: TGCAGCGGTGACCAATGGAGCGGAGATACGCAGTATTTT.

This clonotype qualifies as medium-sized. The chain recombines TRBV2 with TRBJ2-1, with D uncertain. V was pared by 7 bases and J by 5 bases, with 6 bases between. The germline V gene has CDR1 SNHLY and CDR2 FYNNEI. The length of the CDR3 is 11 residues. In nucleotides, the CDR3 is TGTGCCAGCACGGAAAACAATGAGCAGTTCTTC. Its protein is CASTENNEQFF.

A single count supports this clonotype. With a much larger clone just one base away, this may be a read error. This CDR3 is missing its conserved last phenylalanine or tryptophan, likely due to a read error. V gene TRBV10-3 combines with J gene TRBJ2-2; the D is unclear. The V end lost 3 bases, the J end lost 3 bases, and 8 bases lay between the germline ends. The CDR3 sequence is 14 residues long. Germline CDR1 is ENHRY and CDR2 is SYGVKD. The CDR3 nucleotides read TGTGCCATCAGTGAAGGCTCGTACACCGGGGAGCTGTTTTCT. Translated, it gives CAISEGSYTGELFS.

The sample holds many counts of this clonotype. The rearrangement uses TRBV20-1 and TRBJ2-3; D perhaps matches TRBD2 (5 bases). Germline V gives CDR1 DFQATT, CDR2 SNEGSKA (reference sequence). This CDR3 comprises 16 residues. Trimming took off 0 bases at V and 3 bases at J, with 16 bases between the two ends. The CDR3 nucleotides read TGCAGTGCTAGAGACGGACTTACCTGGGCAACAGATACGCAGTATTTT. Its translation: CSARDGLTWATDTQYF.

There are many counts of this clonotype. J is TRBJ1-4 and V is TRBV20-1; D is possibly TRBD1 (6 bases). CDR1 DFQATT and CDR2 SNEGSKA come from the germline V gene (reference sequence). This CDR3 contains 18 residues. The ends were cut back, 1 base at V and 0 bases at J, with 18 bases in the middle. CDR3 nucleotide sequence: TGCAGTGCTAGAGGGGGGCTGGACTCTATTTCAACTAATGAAAAACTGTTTTTT. The encoded protein is CSARGGLDSISTNEKLFF.

The sample holds many counts of this clonotype. The V gene is TRBV7-3, the J gene TRBJ2-1; 10 bases line up with TRBD2. CDR3 length: 15 amino acids. The germline gives CDR1 SGHTA, CDR2 FQGTGA. V trimming: 5 bases; J trimming: 9 bases; junction bases outside the gene matches: 10. The CDR3 sequence is CASSESSGSASEQFF. CDR3 DNA: TGTGCCAGCAGCGAGTCTAGCGGGAGCGCCTCTGAGCAGTTCTTC.

In its sample, this clonotype was seen a few times. The CDR3 DNA follows: TGTGCCAGCAGCGATCGCGGGAGCACAGATACGCAGTATTTT. Amino acid sequence: CASSDRGSTDTQYF. The chain links TRBV7-9 to TRBJ2-3, with D possibly TRBD2 on 5 matching bases. Trimming pared 5 bases from V and 0 bases from J, leaving 9 bases between. The CDR3 contains 14 residues. Germline lookup yields CDR1 SEHNR and CDR2 FQNEAQ (reference sequence).

The J gene is TRBJ2-1, the V gene TRBV4-2; 8 positions agree with TRBD2. The germline V gene has CDR1 LGHNA and CDR2 YNFKEQ. This CDR3 is 15 amino acids long. V dropped 0 bases and J dropped 8; count of bases not matched to a gene: 6. CDR3 DNA sequence: TGTGCCAGCAGCCAAGAAAGGACTAGCCCAGATGAGCAGTTCTTC. Translated: CASSQERTSPDEQFF.

Many counts were recorded for this clonotype. The chain combines TRBV20-1 with TRBJ1-1; no clear D gene. Per the germline V gene, CDR1 is DFQATT and CDR2 is SNEGSKA (reference sequence). This CDR3 is built from 10 residues. V was trimmed by 5 bases and J by 6 bases, leaving 7 bases between them. The CDR3 coding sequence is TGCAGTGCTCAACGGTCTGAAGCTTTCTTT. Translated: CSAQRSEAFF.

The sample holds a few counts of this clonotype. The CDR3 DNA is TGTGCCAGTAGACCGACAGGGTTTGGGGCCAACGTCCTGACTTTC. It translates to CASRPTGFGANVLTF. The chain has TRBV19 and TRBJ2-6; 7 bases agree with TRBD1. After removal of 6 bases from V and 3 bases from J, the junction contained 5 bases not matched to a gene. The germline gives CDR1 LNHDA, CDR2 SQIVND (reference sequence). The CDR3 spans 15 residues. Filled out from reference TRBV19 and TRBJ2-6, the complete variable domain reads DGGITQSPKYLFRKEGQNVTLSCEQNLNHDAMYWYRQDPGQGLRLIYYSQIVNDFQKGDIAEGYSVSREKKESFPLTVTSAQKNPTAFYLCASRPTGFGANVLTFGAGSRLTVL.

This clonotype was detected ten times or more. The gene calls are TRBV20-1 and TRBJ2-1; 10 nucleotides align to TRBD2. The CDR3 is 13 amino acids. Per germline, CDR1 DFQATT and CDR2 SNEGSKA (reference sequence). Unmatched junction bases numbered 2, after V lost 5 bases and J lost 4 bases. CDR3 nucleotides: TGCAGTGCTTCTAGCGGGAGTTACAATGAGCAGTTCTTC. Translation gives CSASSGSYNEQFF.

The genes are TRBV4-3 and TRBJ1-2; D not certain. Germline V gene data show CDR1 as LGHNA and CDR2 as YSLEER. Deletions cut 1 base from V and 0 bases from J, with 6 bases between. The length of the CDR3 is 14 residues. The CDR3 spells CASSQARSNYGYTF. CDR3 nucleotide sequence: TGCGCCAGCAGCCAAGCTAGATCTAACTATGGCTACACCTTC.

This clonotype was seen ten or more times. The rearrangement uses TRBV23-1 and TRBJ2-1, with no clear D. TRBV23-1 falls under the ORF class, with uncertain function. V was shortened by 3 bases and J by 2 bases, with 14 bases between the two germline ends. The CDR3 spans 16 residues. CDR3 sequence (DNA): TGCGCCAGCAGTCATTGGCAGCAGAGGCCCTACAATGAGCAGTTCTTC. This encodes CASSHWQQRPYNEQFF.

Note on this clonotype: This may come from a read error, since a much larger clone is one base off. The CDR3: CASSLGNTEASF. In nucleotides, the CDR3 is TGTGCCAGCAGCTTAGGTAACACTGAAGCTTCCTTT. This chain links TRBV11-2 with TRBJ1-1; D is undetermined. This CDR3 has 12 residues. Germline V gene lookup returns CDR1 SGHAT and CDR2 FQNNGV.

This clonotype was observed at least ten times. The V gene is TRBV10-3, the J gene TRBJ1-2; D remains unclear. This CDR3 is 14 amino acids long. Looked up from germline, CDR1 is ENHRY and CDR2 is SYGVKD. V was shortened by 0 bases and J by 4 bases, with 9 bases between the two germline ends. CDR3 protein: CAISESQKSYGYTF. CDR3 sequence (DNA): TGTGCCATCAGTGAGTCCCAGAAGTCCTATGGCTACACCTTC.

Of note for this clonotype: The likely explanation is a read error, given a far larger clone one base away. The chain has TRBV6-8 and TRBJ2-1; tentatively, D is TRBD2 (5 bases). CDR1 MNHGY and CDR2 SAAAGT come from the germline V gene. The length of the CDR3 is 14 residues. DNA of the CDR3: TGTGCCAGCAGCCAAAGGCCCCCACCAAGGGAGCAGTCCTTC. Its translation is CASSQRPPPREQSF.